Each of the 8 T cell receptor beta chains below was sequenced from the same sample in a study of blood T cell repertoires in COVID-19. Method: immunoSEQ multiplex PCR; TCRdb's copy keeps in-frame clones and lacks some. In the table there are just over 650,000 clones, around 89% of which are singletons. Source material: peripheral blood. The origin of the receptors is a woman aged 18 to 35 with acute or convalescent COVID-19.

This clone was seen once. V and J are TRBV10-2 and TRBJ1-5; 7 positions agree with TRBD1. Germline V gene data show CDR1 as WSHSY and CDR2 as SAAADI. The ends lost 7 bases at V and 4 bases at J; junction bases unmatched: 10. The CDR3 is 15 residues long. The CDR3 DNA is TGCGCCAGCAACGAGGGGGCCAGGGCTAATCAGCCCCAGCATTTT. This sequence encodes CASNEGARANQPQHF.

The chain combines TRBV5-1 with TRBJ1-5; D unresolved. Germline loops: CDR1 SGHRS, CDR2 YFSETQ. The CDR3 is 14 amino acids. V shed 0 bases and J shed 5 bases, with 9 bases lying between them. Here the CDR3 reads CASSLAVKHQPQHF. In DNA, the CDR3 is TGCGCCAGCAGCTTGGCCGTAAAGCATCAGCCCCAGCATTTT.

The chain employs TRBV19 and TRBJ2-7; 10 positions match TRBD1. Per the germline V gene, CDR1 is LNHDA and CDR2 is SQIVND (reference sequence). CDR3 length equals 13 residues. V lost 6 bases, J lost 1 base, and 0 bases stayed unmatched. The DNA for the CDR3 is TGTGCCAGTAGGGGACAGGGGTCCTACGAGCAGTACTTC. It yields the protein CASRGQGSYEQYF.

This chain connects TRBV4-3 to TRBJ1-6, with D maybe TRBD1 (5 bases). The CDR3 has 15 residues. Trimming cost V 5 bases and J 8 bases, with 16 bases left between them. CDR1 and CDR2 from the germline V gene are LGHNA and YSLEER. The CDR3 DNA is TGCGCCAGCAGCTTAGAGGTGGAGGGGTATTCACCCCTCCACTTT. This translates into CASSLEVEGYSPLHF.

The chain uses TRBV7-2 and TRBJ1-1; 8 bases are shared with TRBD1. The junction had 7 bases not matched to a gene; V was cut back by 5 bases and J by 8 bases. There are 13 residues in the CDR3. Germline V gene sequence: CDR1 SGHTA, CDR2 FQGNSA. CDR3 nucleotides: TGTGCCAGCAGCGAGAGAGGACAGGGAGAAGCTTTCTTT. Amino acids: CASSERGQGEAFF.

The J gene is TRBJ1-1, the V gene TRBV9; a possible D gene is TRBD1 (5 bases). The CDR3 is 15 amino acids. The V gene lost 4 bases and the J gene lost 0 bases, with 13 bases spanning the gap. From germline, CDR1 is SGDLS and CDR2 YYNGEE. CDR3 region: CASSPSGGVNTEAFF. In DNA, the CDR3 is TGTGCCAGCAGCCCCTCGGGAGGGGTGAACACTGAAGCTTTCTTT.

Concerning this clone itself: Additional DNA sequences in this sample encode the identical CDR3. The V and J genes are TRBV7-7 and TRBJ2-2, with D perhaps TRBD1 (5 bases). CDR1 is SSHAT, CDR2 FNYEAQ, per germline (reference sequence). The V end lost 1 base, the J end lost 4 bases, and 7 bases lay between the germline ends. CDR3 size: 14 residues. The CDR3 coding sequence is TGTGCCAGCAGCTTAGGAAGGGGCACCGGGGAGCTGTTTTTT. It specifies CASSLGRGTGELFF.

The rearrangement joins TRBV30 to TRBJ1-1; D remains unclear. The V end was cut by 1 base, the J end by 4 bases, with 4 bases between. There are 11 residues in the CDR3. The germline gives CDR1 GTSNPN, CDR2 SVGIG (reference sequence). CDR3 coding DNA: TGTGCCTGGAGTGAGAGCACTGAAGCTTTCTTT. It yields the protein CAWSESTEAFF.